The 32 T cell receptor beta chains below all came from one sample that was sequenced in a study of cytomegalovirus exposure and HLA in healthy donors. PCR was performed using 60 Vbeta and 13 Jbeta primers. Profiling relied on immunoSEQ multiplex PCR, and the TCRdb table lists in-frame clones only, not all of them. This table holds some 200,000 clones, approximately 80% found once. Sequencing was done on a sample of PBMCs. The source of these receptors is a woman aged 25 to 39 in good health and CMV-seronegative.

This clone was seen just once. This sequence joins TRBV5-5 and TRBJ2-1; 9 positions agree with TRBD2. CDR3 size: 15 residues. Germline CDR1 SGHKS, CDR2 YYEKEE (reference sequence). The junction had 5 bases not matched to a gene; V was cut back by 5 bases and J by 2 bases. The CDR3 protein is CASRASGGPYNEQFF. CDR3 in DNA: TGTGCCAGCAGAGCGAGCGGGGGGCCCTACAATGAGCAGTTCTTC.

This clone has just one count. This sequence joins TRBV7-7 and TRBJ1-1; 7 nucleotides agree with TRBD1. CDR1 SSHAT and CDR2 FNYEAQ come from the germline V gene (reference sequence). Losses at the gene ends were 5 bases for V and 1 base for J; bases not matched to a gene: 4. The CDR3 contains 14 residues. CDR3 loop: CASSPDRQNTEAFF. DNA of the CDR3: TGTGCCAGCAGCCCGGACAGGCAGAACACTGAAGCTTTCTTT. Full variable domain (outside the CDR3, taken from reference TRBV7-7 and TRBJ1-1): GAGVSQSPRYKVTKRGQDVTLRCDPISSHATLYWYQQALGQGPEFLTYFNYEAQPDKSGLPSDRFSAERPEGSISTLTIQRTEQRDSAMYRCASSPDRQNTEAFFGQGTRLTVV.

The genes are TRBV19 and TRBJ1-6, with D tentatively TRBD1 (5 bases). V lost 5 bases and J lost 8, with 10 bases in between. The CDR3 runs 13 residues. Germline V gene data show CDR1 as LNHDA and CDR2 as SQIVND (reference sequence). The CDR3 DNA reads as TGTGCCAGTAGTCAGGGATGGGATTCACCCCTCCACTTT. It codes for CASSQGWDSPLHF. The full variable domain, with the rest looked up from reference TRBV19 and TRBJ1-6, is DGGITQSPKYLFRKEGQNVTLSCEQNLNHDAMYWYRQDPGQGLRLIYYSQIVNDFQKGDIAEGYSVSREKKESFPLTVTSAQKNPTAFYLCASSQGWDSPLHFGNGTRLTVT.

This rearrangement joins TRBV5-4 to TRBJ1-6; TRBD1 aligns across 10 bases. V trimming: 4 bases; J trimming: 7 bases; junction bases outside the gene matches: 2. Germline CDR1 reads SGHNT; CDR2 reads YYREEE (reference sequence). The CDR3 runs to 14 residues. The CDR3 bases are TGTGCCAGCAGCGCGACAGGGGGCAATTCACCCCTCCACTTT. This gives the protein CASSATGGNSPLHF.

This clone has more than one count but fewer than ten. The chain employs TRBV5-1 and TRBJ2-5; 12 positions match TRBD2. The DNA end favors TRBJ2-7, so the J call may be wrong. The CDR3 consists of 16 residues. Germline V gene lookup returns CDR1 SGHRS and CDR2 YFSETQ. The CDR3 sequence is CASSLEASGRAYEQYF. The CDR3 DNA reads TGCGCCAGCAGCTTGGAGGCTAGCGGGAGGGCCTACGAGCAGTACTTC.

There are a few counts of this clone. CDR3 sequence (DNA): TGTGCCAGCAGCTCCATCCGGGACAGGGGTAGCGAGCAGTACTTC. Translated: CASSSIRDRGSEQYF. The chain couples TRBV11-2 to TRBJ2-7; 10 positions match TRBD1. The CDR3 runs 15 residues. Germline CDR1 and CDR2: SGHAT and FQNNGV. J was trimmed by 6 bases and V by 4 bases; bases with no gene match: 9. Using reference TRBV11-2 and TRBJ2-7 for the parts outside the CDR3, the full variable domain is EAGVAQSPRYKIIEKRQSVAFWCNPISGHATLYWYQQILGQGPKLLIQFQNNGVVDDSQLPKDRFSAERLKGVDSTLKIQPAKLEDSAVYLCASSSIRDRGSEQYFGPGTRLTVT.

The chain combines TRBV5-6 with TRBJ2-1; D uncertain. Per the germline V gene, CDR1 is SGHDT and CDR2 is YYEEEE. The CDR3 has 13 amino acids. Trimming cost V 5 bases and J 10 bases, with 16 bases left between them. The CDR3 loop reads CASSLPYISEQFF. The CDR3 DNA reads TGTGCCAGCAGTTTGCCCTATATCTCCGAGCAGTTCTTC.

In regard to this clone: The sample holds other DNA sequences that translate to the same CDR3. The chain is built from TRBV4-3 and TRBJ2-7, with D perhaps TRBD1 (9 bases). Germline CDR1 LGHNA, CDR2 YSLEER. V was pared by 3 bases and J by 2 bases, with 14 bases between. The CDR3 is made up of 15 amino acids. CDR3 sequence: CASSQDRGLAYEQYF. The DNA for the CDR3 is TGCGCCAGCAGCCAGGACAGGGGACTAGCCTACGAGCAGTACTTC.

The chain couples TRBV9 to TRBJ2-7; D may be TRBD2 (7 bases). The V end lost 0 bases, the J end lost 5 bases, and 18 bases lay between the germline ends. The CDR3 has 16 amino acids. CDR1 SGDLS and CDR2 YYNGEE come from the germline V gene. The CDR3 DNA sequence: TGTGCCAGCAGCGTAGGGGGGGGCAGGAGCTTTGACGAGCAGTACTTC. This gives the protein CASSVGGGRSFDEQYF.

J is TRBJ2-5 and V is TRBV19, with unresolved D. The CDR3 runs to 12 residues. The germline V and J ends were trimmed by 5 bases and 2 bases, with 6 bases remaining between them. Germline assignment: CDR1 LNHDA and CDR2 SQIVND (reference sequence). This CDR3 reads CASSYNQETQYF. The CDR3 DNA sequence: TGTGCCAGTAGTTATAATCAAGAGACCCAGTACTTC.

Note on this clone: At one of its ends the junction is not consistent with the germline gene, which may arise from a read error. This rearrangement joins TRBV7-9 to TRBJ1-2; 7 bases fit TRBD1. The length of the CDR3 is 12 residues. The germline CDR1 and CDR2 sequences are SEHNR and FQNEAQ (reference sequence). The CDR3 nucleotides are TGTGCCAGCAGTCCGAACTCCGGGACAGAAATCTTC. It encodes CASSPNSGTEIF.

The chain combines TRBV7-9 with TRBJ2-7, with 7 bases fitting TRBD2. The CDR3 covers 17 residues. Germline V gives CDR1 SEHNR, CDR2 FQNEAQ (reference sequence). Germline trimming cut 1 base from V and 1 base from J; bases unmatched to any gene: 10. The CDR3, as DNA: TGTGCCAGCAGCTTAGGGTCGGCGGGGGTAGGGTCCTACGAGCAGTACTTC. Translated: CASSLGSAGVGSYEQYF.

The chain couples TRBV10-1 to TRBJ2-3, with a weak D call TRBD2 (6 bases). Trimming pared 2 bases from V and 6 bases from J, leaving 18 bases between. Germline-derived CDR1 and CDR2 are WNHNN and SYGVQD (reference sequence). The CDR3 extends over 16 amino acids. CDR3 nucleotide sequence: TGCGCCAGCAGTGAGGCCCCTAGCGCCCTTGTGGATACGCAGTATTTT. It is translated as CASSEAPSALVDTQYF.

The CDR3 DNA reads TGTGCCAGCAGTTCGAGACTAGCCCATGTTGAGCAGTTCTTC. Its protein is CASSSRLAHVEQFF. The chain links TRBV27 to TRBJ2-1; 7 nucleotides line up with TRBD2. J was trimmed by 9 bases and V by 4 bases; bases with no gene match: 9. The CDR3 covers 14 residues. Germline CDR1 is MNHEY and CDR2 is SMNVEV (reference sequence).

The rearrangement joins TRBV18 to TRBJ2-3; 8 positions agree with TRBD2. V trimming: 0 bases; J trimming: 0 bases; junction bases outside the gene matches: 8. The CDR3 runs 18 residues. Germline V gene data show CDR1 as KGHSH and CDR2 as LQKENI. CDR3 in amino acids: CASSPPRLAGPSTDTQYF. The CDR3, as DNA: TGTGCCAGCTCACCACCAAGGCTAGCGGGCCCTAGCACAGATACGCAGTATTTT.

The V and J genes are TRBV9 and TRBJ2-2, with D perhaps TRBD1 (5 bases). The CDR3 runs 15 residues. The V end lost 2 bases, the J end lost 1 base, and 9 bases lay between the germline ends. Germline V gives CDR1 SGDLS, CDR2 YYNGEE. In DNA, the CDR3 is TGTGCCAGCAGCGTCTCACAGGAGAACACCGGGGAGCTGTTTTTT. This translates into CASSVSQENTGELFF. Filled out from reference TRBV9 and TRBJ2-2, the complete variable domain reads DSGVTQTPKHLITATGQRVTLRCSPRSGDLSVYWYQQSLDQGLQFLIQYYNGEERAKGNILERFSAQQFPDLHSELNLSSLELGDSALYFCASSVSQENTGELFFGEGSRLTVL.

This chain joins TRBV6-1 and TRBJ2-1, with 7 bases aligning to TRBD1. The CDR3 is made up of 15 amino acids. The V gene end was trimmed by 0 bases and the J gene end by 7 bases; junction bases not matched to a gene: 6. In germline, CDR1 is MNHNS, CDR2 SASEGT. The CDR3: CASSEARNRGNEQFF. In nucleotides, the CDR3 is TGTGCCAGCAGTGAAGCGCGCAACAGGGGAAATGAGCAGTTCTTC.

This chain joins TRBV15 and TRBJ1-5, with 11 nucleotides matching TRBD1. Trimming took 5 bases from V and 2 from J; bases not matched to a gene: 2. Germline lookup yields CDR1 LNHNV and CDR2 YYDKDF (reference sequence). CDR3 length equals 15 residues. The CDR3 spells CATSRTGGRNQPQHF. As DNA, the CDR3 is TGTGCCACCAGCCGGACAGGGGGCCGCAATCAGCCCCAGCATTTT.

This clone has a single count. The chain has TRBV7-8 and TRBJ1-1; weak D call: TRBD1 (5 bases). CDR3 size: 16 residues. V was shortened by 0 bases and J by 0 bases, with 11 bases between the two germline ends. CDR1 and CDR2 (germline): SGHVS, FQNEAQ. The CDR3: CASSLAPGLMNTEAFF. The CDR3 nucleotides are TGTGCCAGCAGCTTAGCGCCGGGACTGATGAACACTGAAGCTTTCTTT.

The chain uses TRBV6-6 and TRBJ2-3, with a tentative D call TRBD1 (5 bases). The CDR3 totals 15 residues. In germline, CDR1 is MNHNY, CDR2 SVGAGI (reference sequence). Trimming took 6 bases from V and 3 from J, leaving 16 bases between them. The CDR3 bases are TGTGCCAGCAGCCTCGTGAAGGGGAATACAGATACGCAGTATTTT. Translating it yields CASSLVKGNTDTQYF.

This sequence joins TRBV5-1 and TRBJ2-1; D possibly corresponds to TRBD1 (5 bases). The V and J ends lost 2 bases and 7 bases respectively, with 13 bases between them. The V gene's germline CDR1 is SGHRS and CDR2 YFSETQ. The CDR3 loop spans 14 amino acids. The chain's CDR3 is CASSLTQGINEQFF. CDR3 nucleotides: TGCGCCAGCAGCTTAACCCAGGGTATTAATGAGCAGTTCTTC.

This clone was recorded once. The chain combines TRBV11-3 with TRBJ2-3; 9 positions match TRBD2. Germline CDR1 reads SGHNT; CDR2 reads YENEEA. The CDR3 runs to 16 residues. V shed 1 base, J shed 1 base, and the junction held 3 bases outside the gene matches. The CDR3 region has the DNA TGTGCCAGCAGCTTAGGTCGCGGGAGGGGCACAGATACGCAGTATTTT. Translating gives CASSLGRGRGTDTQYF.

V usage is TRBV29-1 and J usage is TRBJ1-2; D is unclear. V was pared by 6 bases and J by 4 bases, with 24 bases between. Looked up from germline, CDR1 is SQVTM and CDR2 is ANQGSEA. This CDR3 is 16 amino acids long. The CDR3 protein is CSVVPGGSARSYGYTF. The CDR3 coding sequence is TGCAGCGTCGTACCGGGAGGGTCAGCGAGATCCTATGGCTACACCTTC.

The chain employs TRBV9 and TRBJ1-4, with unresolved D. V gave up 0 bases and J gave up 4 bases, with 4 bases separating them. Germline V gene data show CDR1 as SGDLS and CDR2 as YYNGEE. The CDR3 totals 13 residues. The CDR3 coding sequence is TGTGCCAGCAGCGTAGGTTATAATGAAAAACTGTTTTTT. As protein: CASSVGYNEKLFF. Variable domain in full (rest from reference TRBV9 and TRBJ1-4): DSGVTQTPKHLITATGQRVTLRCSPRSGDLSVYWYQQSLDQGLQFLIQYYNGEERAKGNILERFSAQQFPDLHSELNLSSLELGDSALYFCASSVGYNEKLFFGSGTQLSVL.

CDR3 sequence: CASTTGGYNSPLHF. In nucleotides, the CDR3 is TGTGCCAGCACTACAGGGGGCTATAATTCACCCCTCCACTTT. V and J are TRBV6-1 and TRBJ1-6, with TRBD1 matching over 8 bases. Unmatched junction bases numbered 2, after V lost 7 bases and J lost 3 bases. CDR3 length: 14 amino acids. Germline V lookup: CDR1 MNHNS, CDR2 SASEGT.

This chain links TRBV28 with TRBJ2-5; 7 positions match TRBD1. The germline gives CDR1 MDHEN, CDR2 SYDVKM. The CDR3 length is 12 residues. V was pared by 8 bases and J by 5 bases, with 5 bases of the junction left unmatched. CDR3 sequence (DNA): TGTGCCAGCCGAGAGGGGGCCGAGACCCAGTACTTC. Its protein is CASREGAETQYF.

This clone was detected a few times. V and J are TRBV28 and TRBJ2-7, with 7 bases aligning to TRBD1. This CDR3 is 13 amino acids long. Germline trimming cut 7 bases from V and 4 bases from J; bases unmatched to any gene: 7. Germline V gene data show CDR1 as MDHEN and CDR2 as SYDVKM. The CDR3 DNA follows: TGTGCCAGCACCGACGGACAGGTTTACGAGCAGTACTTC. It yields the protein CASTDGQVYEQYF.

The CDR3 DNA reads as TGCGCCAGCAGCCCTGAACCCGGGACTAGCGGGAGGGCCGGTAGCACAGATACGCAGTATTTT. Its translation: CASSPEPGTSGRAGSTDTQYF. The rearrangement joins TRBV4-3 to TRBJ2-3, with 16 positions matching TRBD2. The CDR3 spans 21 residues. V was clipped by 4 bases and J by 0 bases; unmatched bases: 13. CDR1 is LGHNA and CDR2 is YSLEER in the germline V gene.

This clone has only a few counts. The chain uses TRBV6-5 and TRBJ1-1; 9 nucleotides align to TRBD1. This CDR3 comprises 13 residues. Germline lookup yields CDR1 MNHEY and CDR2 SVGAGI. V shed 7 bases, J shed 5 bases, and the junction held 5 bases outside the gene matches. CDR3 residues: CASTQTGGTEAFF. CDR3 sequence (DNA): TGTGCCAGCACTCAGACAGGGGGAACTGAAGCTTTCTTT.

V gene TRBV15 combines with J gene TRBJ1-1; D gene ambiguous. Trimming took 3 bases from V and 1 from J, leaving 15 bases between them. The CDR3 loop spans 16 amino acids. Germline CDR1 LNHNV, CDR2 YYDKDF (reference sequence). The CDR3 nucleotides read TGTGCCACCAGCAGCGAGGCGGGCAGCCGGAACACTGAAGCTTTCTTT. Protein: CATSSEAGSRNTEAFF.

V is TRBV7-2 and J is TRBJ2-5; D is undetermined. Germline assignment: CDR1 SGHTA and CDR2 FQGNSA. The V and J ends lost 1 base and 9 bases respectively, with 12 bases between them. CDR3 length: 13 residues. This CDR3 reads CASSLGAQSSQYF. For the CDR3, the DNA is TGTGCCAGCAGCTTAGGGGCCCAGTCGTCCCAGTACTTC.

The chain carries TRBV6-5 and TRBJ2-5; possibly TRBD1 for D (6 bases). TRBJ2-7 matches the DNA end more closely, so the J call is doubtful. The length of the CDR3 is 15 residues. CDR1 and CDR2 (germline): MNHEY, SVGAGI. CDR3 protein: CASSYTTGSPYEQYF. Here the CDR3 DNA reads TGTGCCAGCAGTTACACCACAGGGAGCCCCTACGAGCAGTACTTC.